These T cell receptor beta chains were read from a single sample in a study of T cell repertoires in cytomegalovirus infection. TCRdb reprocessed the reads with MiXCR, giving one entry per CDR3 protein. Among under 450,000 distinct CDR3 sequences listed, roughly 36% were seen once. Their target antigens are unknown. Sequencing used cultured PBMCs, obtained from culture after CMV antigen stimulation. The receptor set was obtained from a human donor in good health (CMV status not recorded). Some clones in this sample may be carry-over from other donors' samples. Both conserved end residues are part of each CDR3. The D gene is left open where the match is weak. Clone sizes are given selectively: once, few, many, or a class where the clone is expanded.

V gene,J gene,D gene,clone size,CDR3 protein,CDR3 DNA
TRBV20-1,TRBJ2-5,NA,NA,CSARVPGETQYF,TGCAGTGCTAGAGTTCCGGGAGAGACCCAGTACTTC
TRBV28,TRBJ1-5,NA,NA,CASSLVQYNQPQHF,TGTGCCAGCAGTTTAGTACAGTACAATCAGCCCCAGCATTTT
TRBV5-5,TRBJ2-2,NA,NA,CASSRIQGHVNTGELFF,TGTGCCAGCAGCCGCATCCAGGGGCACGTTAACACCGGGGAGCTGTTTTTT
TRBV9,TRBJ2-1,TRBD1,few,CASSKGGTGYNEQFF,TGTGCCAGCAGCAAAGGCGGGACAGGATACAATGAGCAGTTCTTC
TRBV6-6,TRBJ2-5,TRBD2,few,CASSYLAGGVMAQYF,TGTGCCAGCAGTTACCTCGCGGGGGGGGTCATGGCCCAGTACTTC
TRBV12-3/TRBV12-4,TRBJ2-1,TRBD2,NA,CASSLPYSISGSSYNEQFF,TGTGCCAGCAGTTTACCTTACTCGATTAGCGGGAGCTCCTACAATGAGCAGTTCTTC
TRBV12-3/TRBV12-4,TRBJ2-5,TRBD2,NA,CASTTSGWGKETQYF,TGTGCCAGCACGACTAGCGGGTGGGGAAAAGAGACCCAGTACTTC
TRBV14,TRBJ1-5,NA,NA,CASSLQVDQPQHF,TGTGCCAGCAGCCTTCAGGTCGATCAGCCCCAGCATTTT
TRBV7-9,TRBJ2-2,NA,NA,CASSFTEIGELFF,TGTGCCAGCAGCTTCACCGAGATCGGGGAGCTGTTTTTT
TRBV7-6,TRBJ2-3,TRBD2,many,CASSLGSGGTDTQYF,TGTGCCAGCAGCTTAGGCAGCGGGGGCACAGATACGCAGTATTTT
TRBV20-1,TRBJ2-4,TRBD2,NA,CSAKRLAGLLAKNIQYF,TGCAGTGCTAAAAGACTAGCGGGTCTACTAGCCAAAAACATTCAGTACTTC
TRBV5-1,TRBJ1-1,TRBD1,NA,CASSFRGAGDTEAFF,TGCGCCAGCAGCTTCAGGGGGGCCGGGGACACTGAAGCTTTCTTT
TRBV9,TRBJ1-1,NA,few,CASSVVQGRDAEAFF,TGTGCCAGCAGCGTAGTCCAGGGCCGGGACGCTGAAGCTTTCTTT
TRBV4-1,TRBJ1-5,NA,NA,CASSQVTSNQPQHF,TGCGCCAGCAGCCAAGTCACAAGCAATCAGCCCCAGCATTTT
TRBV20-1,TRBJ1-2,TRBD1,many,CSASRDRGFGYTF,TGCAGTGCGTCCCGGGACAGGGGGTTTGGCTACACCTTC
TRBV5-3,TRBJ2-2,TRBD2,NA,CASSPTSGTNTGELFF,TGTGCCAGCAGCCCTACTAGCGGGACGAACACCGGGGAGCTGTTTTTT
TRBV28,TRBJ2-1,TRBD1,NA,CATQGASYNEQFF,TGTGCCACTCAGGGGGCCTCCTACAATGAGCAGTTCTTC
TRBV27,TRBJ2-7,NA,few,CASSLSTSYEQYF,TGTGCCAGCAGTTTATCAACGTCGTACGAGCAGTACTTC
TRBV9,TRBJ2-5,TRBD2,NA,CASSAILVTSGRTYQETQYF,TGTGCCAGCAGCGCAATCTTGGTGACTAGCGGGAGGACTTACCAAGAGACCCAGTACTTC
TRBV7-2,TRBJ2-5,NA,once,CASSYKGPTQYF,TGTGCCAGCAGCTATAAGGGCCCTACCCAGTACTTC
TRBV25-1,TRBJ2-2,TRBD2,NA,CASSEWGTSAATGELFF,TGTGCCAGCAGTGAATGGGGAACTAGCGCCGCGACCGGGGAGCTGTTTTTT
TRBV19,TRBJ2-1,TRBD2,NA,CASSRSSGRGVGNEQFF,TGTGCCAGTAGTAGGTCTAGCGGGAGAGGGGTTGGGAATGAGCAGTTCTTC
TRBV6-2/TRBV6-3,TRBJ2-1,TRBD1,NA,CASSYRGQGGPNEQFF,TGTGCCAGCAGTTACCGGGGACAGGGGGGTCCCAATGAGCAGTTCTTC